This T cell receptor (beta chain) was recorded in a study of blood T cell repertoires in COVID-19. Study-level background: Both acute and convalescent COVID-19 samples were obtained from the United States, Italy and Spain. From T cells, B-cell-depleted T cells, or PBMCs came the material, which was cDNA or gDNA.

The V and J ends lost 4 bases and 2 bases, in that order; junction bases with no gene match: 11. Germline values: CDR1 LGHNT, CDR2 FRNRAP. CDR3 size: 17 residues. Source study methods: Amplifying reference gene primers gave estimates of nucleated cell counts. Assay: immunoSEQ multiplex PCR; the TCRdb copy retains only in-frame clones and omits some. That table is the source of V, J and clone size, and D and trimming were worked out from the DNA. This table holds about 200,000 clones, approximately 85% found once. Material for sequencing was peripheral blood. This TCR was recovered from a woman over 75 with acute or convalescent COVID-19. The chain combines TRBV12-5 with TRBJ1-5; 7 bases agree with TRBD1. The CDR3 DNA sequence: TGTGCTAGTGGTTCCTCCTCCAGGGGGATACGCAATCAGCCCCAGCATTTT. It specifies CASGSSSRGIRNQPQHF.